Listed below are T cell receptor beta chains from one sample, sequenced in a study of T cell responses to AZD1222 COVID-19 vaccine. Profiled with immunoSEQ multiplex PCR; TCRdb holds only in-frame clones, not every one. Of fewer than 200,000 clones in the sample, around 94% were seen once. Sequences were derived from peripheral blood, sampled on day 0 of AZD1222 vaccination. The origin of the receptors is an adult in good health. CDR3s include the opening cysteine and the closing phenylalanine or tryptophan. Each record gives: clone size, D gene, V gene, J gene, CDR3 DNA, CDR3 protein. The D gene is left open where the match is weak. Clone size is shown for a subset of rows, as once, few, many or a class of expanded clone.

NA	NA	TRBV6-5	TRBJ2-2	TGTGCCAGCAGTATCAAGACCGGGGAGCTGTTTTTT	CASSIKTGELFF
once	NA	TRBV15	TRBJ1-5	TGTGCCACCAGCAGAGAAAGGGCAGGGTATAGCAATCAGCCCCAGCATTTT	CATSRERAGYSNQPQHF
NA	NA	TRBV6-6	TRBJ1-2	TGTGCCAGCAGCCCGGGGCCGCGTAAAGGCTACACCTTC	CASSPGPRKGYTF
NA	TRBD1	TRBV2	TRBJ1-5	TGTGCCAGCAGGCAATGGGACAGGGATTATCAGCCCCAGCATTTT	CASRQWDRDYQPQHF
few	TRBD1	TRBV7-6	TRBJ2-2	TGTGCCAGCAGGCCTGGACAGGAGATGAACACCGGGGAGCTGTTTTTT	CASRPGQEMNTGELFF
NA	TRBD1	TRBV28	TRBJ1-2	TGTGCCAGCAGTTTGTCAGGGGGCCGGTCCTACACCTTC	CASSLSGGRSYTF
NA	NA	TRBV3-1/TRBV3-2	TRBJ1-2	TGTGCCAGCAGCCAAGATCAGAGCCCCGGGGGCTATGGCTACACCTTC	CASSQDQSPGGYGYTF
NA	NA	TRBV7-8	TRBJ2-5	TGTGCCAGCAGCCCCCGGGTAGGAGAGACCCAGTACTTC	CASSPRVGETQYF
once	TRBD1	TRBV11-3	TRBJ1-3	TGTGCCAGCAGCCCACAGGGGATTGGAAACACCATATATTTT	CASSPQGIGNTIYF
NA	NA	TRBV7-2	TRBJ1-4	TGTGCCAGCAGCTTACAAACTGCAACTAATGAAAAACTGTTTTTT	CASSLQTATNEKLFF
NA	NA	TRBV28	TRBJ1-3	TGTGCCAGCAGTTCCCCCGAAACAGGCGGAAACACCATATATTTT	CASSSPETGGNTIYF
NA	NA	TRBV18	TRBJ2-7	TGTGCCAGCTCACCGAAAGGGTCCCACTACGAGCAGTACTTC	CASSPKGSHYEQYF
NA	TRBD2	TRBV10-3	TRBJ2-1	TGTGCCATCAATCCGGGACTAGCGGTAGACGAGCAGTTCTTC	CAINPGLAVDEQFF
NA	NA	TRBV7-9	TRBJ1-1	TGTGCCAGCAGCTTAGGGCTGGGAACGGAAGCTTTCTTT	CASSLGLGTEAFF
NA	NA	TRBV18	TRBJ2-3	TGTGCCAGCTCACCACCCCGACAGGGCACAGATACGCAGTATTTT	CASSPPRQGTDTQYF
NA	TRBD2	TRBV7-8	TRBJ2-3	TGTGCCAGCAGCTTAGTAGCGGGGTGGGCAGATACGCAGTATTTT	CASSLVAGWADTQYF
NA	TRBD1	TRBV5-1	TRBJ1-4	TGCGCCAGCAGCTTTGGTTCAGGGGGCGAAAAACTGTTTTTT	CASSFGSGGEKLFF
NA	NA	TRBV6-5	TRBJ2-7	TGTGCCAGCAGTTACTCGACAGGAAGCCCCCCCTACGAGCAGTACTTC	CASSYSTGSPPYEQYF
NA	NA	TRBV19	TRBJ1-2	TGTGCCAGTAGTATGGCCACCCTGGGCTATGGCTACACCTTC	CASSMATLGYGYTF
NA	NA	TRBV2	TRBJ2-1	TGTGCCAGCAAGGGCTACCCGCGGAATTCCAATGAGCAGTTCTTC	CASKGYPRNSNEQFF
NA	TRBD1	TRBV3-1/TRBV3-2	TRBJ1-5	TGTGCCAGCAGCCAAGCGACAGGGGGCTTACCCTTTCAGCCCCAGCATTTT	CASSQATGGLPFQPQHF
NA	TRBD1	TRBV6-2/TRBV6-3	TRBJ1-5	TGTGCCAGCAGTCAGGGGGAAATGGGCAATCAGCCCCAGCATTTT	CASSQGEMGNQPQHF
NA	TRBD1	TRBV2	TRBJ1-4	TGTGCCAGTAGACAGGGATTTTCAACTAATGAAAAACTGTTTTTT	CASRQGFSTNEKLFF
NA	NA	TRBV5-1	TRBJ1-1	TGCGCCAGCAGCTTTTTGGACCAAAAAAACACTGAAGCTTTCTTT	CASSFLDQKNTEAFF
NA	NA	TRBV27	TRBJ1-1	TGTGCCAGCCAACAGGGCAGGTCCACTGAAGCTTTCTTT	CASQQGRSTEAFF
NA	TRBD1	TRBV5-8	TRBJ1-3	TGTGCCAGCAGCCCCTCGGACAGGACTGGAAACACCATATATTTT	CASSPSDRTGNTIYF
once	TRBD1	TRBV3-1/TRBV3-2	TRBJ2-2	TGTGCCAGCTGTGCCTCGGGACAGGGGTTCACCGGGGAGCTGTTTTTT	CASCASGQGFTGELFF
NA	TRBD1	TRBV19	TRBJ1-1	TGTGCCAGTAGTCTTGGGACAGTTGAAGCTTTCTTT	CASSLGTVEAFF
once	NA	TRBV28	TRBJ2-3	TGTGCCAGCAGTTTGCGTCGGAGGGAAAGCACAGATACGCAGTATTTT	CASSLRRRESTDTQYF
NA	NA	TRBV2	TRBJ2-7	TGTGCCAGCAGGATTCCGGGACTGGCCCACGAGCAGTACTTC	CASRIPGLAHEQYF
NA	TRBD1	TRBV18	TRBJ2-1	TGTGCCAGCTCACCGATTAAACAGGGGTACCTCTCCTACAATGAGCAGTTCTTC	CASSPIKQGYLSYNEQFF
NA	NA	TRBV10-2	TRBJ2-1	TGCGCCAGCAGCCTAGCAATCGAGCAGTTCTTC	CASSLAIEQFF